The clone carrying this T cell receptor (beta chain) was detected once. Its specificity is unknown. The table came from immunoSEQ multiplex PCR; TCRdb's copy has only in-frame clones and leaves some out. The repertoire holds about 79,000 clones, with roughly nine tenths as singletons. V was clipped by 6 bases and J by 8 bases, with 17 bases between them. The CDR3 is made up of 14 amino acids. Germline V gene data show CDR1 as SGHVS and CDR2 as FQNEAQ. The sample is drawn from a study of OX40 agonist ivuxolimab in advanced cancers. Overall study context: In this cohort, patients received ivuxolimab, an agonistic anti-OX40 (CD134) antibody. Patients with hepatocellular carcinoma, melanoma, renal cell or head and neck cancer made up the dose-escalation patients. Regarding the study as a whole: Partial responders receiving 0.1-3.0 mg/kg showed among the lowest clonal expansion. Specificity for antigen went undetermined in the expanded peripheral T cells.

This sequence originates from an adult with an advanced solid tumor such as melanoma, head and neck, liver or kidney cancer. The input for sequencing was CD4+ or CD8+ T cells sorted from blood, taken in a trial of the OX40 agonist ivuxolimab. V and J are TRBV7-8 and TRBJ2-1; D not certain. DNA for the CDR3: TGTGCCAGCAGGGTGGGCTCTTCTAGTGATGAGCAGTTCTTC. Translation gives CASRVGSSSDEQFF.